The TCR beta chain under discussion was sequenced for a study of T cell responses to AZD1222 COVID-19 vaccine. Study-wide points: Sampling captured repertoires only after the peak T cell response.

With regard to this clone: What it binds is not known.

Method: immunoSEQ multiplex PCR; TCRdb's copy keeps in-frame clones and lacks some. In the table there are 99,000 or so clones, about 93% of which are singletons. Germline V gene data show CDR1 as SQVTM and CDR2 as ANQGSEA. This CDR3 has 12 residues. V was clipped by 5 bases and J by 5 bases; unmatched bases: 4. The sequencing used peripheral blood, collected on day 0 of AZD1222 vaccination. The chain combines TRBV29-1 with TRBJ2-5; 8 positions agree with TRBD2. The sequence derives from an adult in good health. Written as DNA, the CDR3 is TGCAGCGTTCGGACTAGCCTTGAGACCCAGTACTTC. Residues: CSVRTSLETQYF.